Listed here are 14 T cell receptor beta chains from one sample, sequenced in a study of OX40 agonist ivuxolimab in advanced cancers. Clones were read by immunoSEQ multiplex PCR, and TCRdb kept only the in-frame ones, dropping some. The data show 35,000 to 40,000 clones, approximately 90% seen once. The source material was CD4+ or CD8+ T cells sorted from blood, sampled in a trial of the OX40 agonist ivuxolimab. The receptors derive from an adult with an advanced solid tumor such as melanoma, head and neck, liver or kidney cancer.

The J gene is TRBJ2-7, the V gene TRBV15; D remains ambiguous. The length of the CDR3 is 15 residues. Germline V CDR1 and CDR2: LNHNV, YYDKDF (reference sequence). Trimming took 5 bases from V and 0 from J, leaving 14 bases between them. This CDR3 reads CATSPARLSSYEQYF. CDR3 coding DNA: TGTGCCACCAGCCCCGCCCGCCTGAGCTCCTACGAGCAGTACTTC.

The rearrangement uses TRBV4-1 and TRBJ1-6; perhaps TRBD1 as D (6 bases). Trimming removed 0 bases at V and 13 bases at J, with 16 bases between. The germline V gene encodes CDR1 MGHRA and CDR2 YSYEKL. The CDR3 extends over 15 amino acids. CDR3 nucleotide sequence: TGCGCCAGCAGCCAAGATATAGAGGGGGTATTCCCCCTCCACTTT. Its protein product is CASSQDIEGVFPLHF.

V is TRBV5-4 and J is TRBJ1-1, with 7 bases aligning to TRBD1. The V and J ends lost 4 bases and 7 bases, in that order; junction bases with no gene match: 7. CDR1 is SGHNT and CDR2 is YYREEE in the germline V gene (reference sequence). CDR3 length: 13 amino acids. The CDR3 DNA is TGTGCCAGCAGCACCGGGACAGAGAGTGAAGCTTTCTTT. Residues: CASSTGTESEAFF. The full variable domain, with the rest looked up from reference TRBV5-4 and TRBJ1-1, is ETGVTQSPTHLIKTRGQQVTLRCSSQSGHNTVSWYQQALGQGPQFIFQYYREEENGRGNFPPRFSGLQFPNYSSELNVNALELDDSALYLCASSTGTESEAFFGQGTRLTVV.

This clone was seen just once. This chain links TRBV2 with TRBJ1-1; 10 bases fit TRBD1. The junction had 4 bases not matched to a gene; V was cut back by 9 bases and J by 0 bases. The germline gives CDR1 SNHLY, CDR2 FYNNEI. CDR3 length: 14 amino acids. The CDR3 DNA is TGTGCCAGTCTCGGGACAGGGGTGAACACTGAAGCTTTCTTT. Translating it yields CASLGTGVNTEAFF.

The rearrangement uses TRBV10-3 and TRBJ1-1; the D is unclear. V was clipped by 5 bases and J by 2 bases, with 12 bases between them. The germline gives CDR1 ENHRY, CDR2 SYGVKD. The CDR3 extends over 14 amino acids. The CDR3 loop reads CAISPRKINTEAFF. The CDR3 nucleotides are TGTGCCATCAGTCCTCGTAAGATCAACACTGAAGCTTTCTTT.

The CDR3 DNA follows: TGTGCCAGTAGTATCATGAGCGGCTCTGGGGCCAACGTCCTGACTTTC. Its protein is CASSIMSGSGANVLTF. This sequence joins TRBV19 and TRBJ2-6, with a possible D match to TRBD2 (5 bases). This CDR3 region has 16 residues. Per the germline V gene, CDR1 is LNHDA and CDR2 is SQIVND (reference sequence). V lost 3 bases, J lost 0 bases, and 9 bases lay in between.

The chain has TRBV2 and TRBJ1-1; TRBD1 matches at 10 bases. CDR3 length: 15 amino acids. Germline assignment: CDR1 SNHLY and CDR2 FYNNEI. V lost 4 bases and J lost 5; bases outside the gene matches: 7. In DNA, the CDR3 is TGTGCCAGCAGTGTCCGGACAGGGGGAAAAACTGAAGCTTTCTTT. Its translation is CASSVRTGGKTEAFF.

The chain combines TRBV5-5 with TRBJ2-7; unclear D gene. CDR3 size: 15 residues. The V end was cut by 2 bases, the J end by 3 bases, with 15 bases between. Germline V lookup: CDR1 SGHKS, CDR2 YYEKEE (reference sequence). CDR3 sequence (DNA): TGTGCCAGCAGCTTTGATTCGCCAGGTTACTACGAGCAGTACTTC. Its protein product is CASSFDSPGYYEQYF.

In DNA form, the CDR3 reads TGTGCCAGCAGCAAGAGGGTCTTTCCCCCCCTTCGGTCGGGCGAGCAGTACTTC. Its protein is CASSKRVFPPLRSGEQYF. The V gene is TRBV21-1, the J gene TRBJ2-7; the table's D call, TRBD2, was not checked against the DNA. TRBV21-1 is a recognized pseudogene. This CDR3 has 18 amino acids.

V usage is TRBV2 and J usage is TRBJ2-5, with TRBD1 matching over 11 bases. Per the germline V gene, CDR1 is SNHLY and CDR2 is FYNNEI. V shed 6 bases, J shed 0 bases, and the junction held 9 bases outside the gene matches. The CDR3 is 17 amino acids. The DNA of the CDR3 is TGTGCCAGCAGCGCTGGGACAGGGGGAGGGTACCAAGAGACCCAGTACTTC. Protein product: CASSAGTGGGYQETQYF.

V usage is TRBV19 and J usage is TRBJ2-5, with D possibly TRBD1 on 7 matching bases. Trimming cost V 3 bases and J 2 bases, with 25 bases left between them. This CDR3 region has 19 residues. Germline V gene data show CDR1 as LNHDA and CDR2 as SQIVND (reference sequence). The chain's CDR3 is CASSMRGDRAFGGQETQYF. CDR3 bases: TGTGCCAGTAGTATGAGAGGGGACAGAGCCTTTGGGGGGCAAGAGACCCAGTACTTC. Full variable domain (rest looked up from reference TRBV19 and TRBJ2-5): DGGITQSPKYLFRKEGQNVTLSCEQNLNHDAMYWYRQDPGQGLRLIYYSQIVNDFQKGDIAEGYSVSREKKESFPLTVTSAQKNPTAFYLCASSMRGDRAFGGQETQYFGPGTRLLVL.

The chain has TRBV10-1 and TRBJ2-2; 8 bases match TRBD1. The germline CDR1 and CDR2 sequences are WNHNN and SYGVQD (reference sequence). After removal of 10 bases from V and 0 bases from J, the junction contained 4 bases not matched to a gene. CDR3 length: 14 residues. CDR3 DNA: TGCGCCACGAGACAGGGGTCGAACACCGGGGAGCTGTTTTTT. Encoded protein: CATRQGSNTGELFF.

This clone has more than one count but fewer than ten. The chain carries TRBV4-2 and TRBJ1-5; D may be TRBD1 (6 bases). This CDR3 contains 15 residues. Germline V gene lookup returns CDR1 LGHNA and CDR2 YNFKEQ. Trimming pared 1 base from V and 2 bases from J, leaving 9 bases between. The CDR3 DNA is TGTGCCAGCAGCCAAGTTCACAGGGGCAATCAGCCCCAGCATTTT. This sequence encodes CASSQVHRGNQPQHF.

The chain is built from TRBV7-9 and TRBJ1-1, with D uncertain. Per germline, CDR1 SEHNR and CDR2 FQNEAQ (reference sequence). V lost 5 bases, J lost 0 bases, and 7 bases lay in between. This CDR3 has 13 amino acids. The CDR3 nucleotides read TGTGCCAGCAGCCCGAACATGAACACTGAAGCTTTCTTT. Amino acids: CASSPNMNTEAFF.